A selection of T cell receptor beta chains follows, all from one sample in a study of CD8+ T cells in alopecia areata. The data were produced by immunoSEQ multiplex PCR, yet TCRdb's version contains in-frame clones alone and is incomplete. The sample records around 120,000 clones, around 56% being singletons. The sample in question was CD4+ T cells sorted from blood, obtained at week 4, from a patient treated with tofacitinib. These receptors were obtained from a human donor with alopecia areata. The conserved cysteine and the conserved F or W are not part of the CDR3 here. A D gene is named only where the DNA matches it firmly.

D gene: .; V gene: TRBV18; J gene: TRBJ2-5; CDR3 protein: ASSPRSAGVETQY
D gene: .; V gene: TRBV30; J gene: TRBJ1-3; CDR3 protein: AWSVYGNTIY
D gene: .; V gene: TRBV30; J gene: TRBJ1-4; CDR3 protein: AWQAGRLNEKLF
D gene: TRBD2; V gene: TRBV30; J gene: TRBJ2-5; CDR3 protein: AWSVLAGVEETQY
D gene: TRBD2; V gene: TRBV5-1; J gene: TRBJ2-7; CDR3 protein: ASSLEGQREGIPY
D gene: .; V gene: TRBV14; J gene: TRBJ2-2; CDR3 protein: ASSLGLNTGELF
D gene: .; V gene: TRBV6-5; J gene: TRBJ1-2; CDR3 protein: ASSTTGYGYT
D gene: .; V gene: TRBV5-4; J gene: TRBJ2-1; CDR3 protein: ASSLAHAEQF
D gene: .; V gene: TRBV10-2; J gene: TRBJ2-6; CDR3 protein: ASSSPTGTGVLT
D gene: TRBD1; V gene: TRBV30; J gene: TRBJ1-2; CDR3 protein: AWSAGQAPNYGYT
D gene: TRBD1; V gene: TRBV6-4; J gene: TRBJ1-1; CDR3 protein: ASSADRQSTEAF
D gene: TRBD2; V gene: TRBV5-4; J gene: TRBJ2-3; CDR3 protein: ASSGTSGGAGDTQY
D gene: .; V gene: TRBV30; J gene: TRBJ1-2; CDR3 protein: AWSIPRQALYGYT
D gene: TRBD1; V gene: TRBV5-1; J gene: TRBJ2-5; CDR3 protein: ASSSDRGKETQY
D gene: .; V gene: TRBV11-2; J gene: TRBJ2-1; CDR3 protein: ASSQTSYNEQF
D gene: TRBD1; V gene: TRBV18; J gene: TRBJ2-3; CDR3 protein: ASSRIGTGPGDTQY
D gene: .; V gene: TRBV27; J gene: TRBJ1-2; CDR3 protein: ASHGTENYGYT
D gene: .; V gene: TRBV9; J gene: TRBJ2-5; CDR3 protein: ASSVEPTQETQY
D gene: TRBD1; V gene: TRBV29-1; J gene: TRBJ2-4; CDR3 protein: SVSPRGLGNIQY
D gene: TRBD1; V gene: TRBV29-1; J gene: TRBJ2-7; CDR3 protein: SAYDRAHEQY
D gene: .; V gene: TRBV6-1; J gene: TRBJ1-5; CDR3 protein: ASSEVTGIAQPQH
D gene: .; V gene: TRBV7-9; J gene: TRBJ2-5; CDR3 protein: ASSSSGQETQY
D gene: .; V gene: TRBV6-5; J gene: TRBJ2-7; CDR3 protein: ASNQGYEQY
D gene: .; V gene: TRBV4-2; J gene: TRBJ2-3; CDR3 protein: ASTNSDTQY
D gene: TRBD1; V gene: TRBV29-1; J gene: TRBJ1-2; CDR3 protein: SVGQGPLGYT